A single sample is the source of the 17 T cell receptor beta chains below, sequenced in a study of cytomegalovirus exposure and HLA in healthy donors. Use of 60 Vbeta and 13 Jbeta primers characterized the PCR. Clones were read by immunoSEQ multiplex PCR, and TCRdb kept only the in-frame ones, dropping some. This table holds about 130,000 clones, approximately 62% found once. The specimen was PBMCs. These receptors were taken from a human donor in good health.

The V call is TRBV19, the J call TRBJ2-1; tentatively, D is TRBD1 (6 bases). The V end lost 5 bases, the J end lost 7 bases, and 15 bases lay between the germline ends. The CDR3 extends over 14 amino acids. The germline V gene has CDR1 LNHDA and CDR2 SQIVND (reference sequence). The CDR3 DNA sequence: TGTGCCAGTAGTCCTGGGGGCGGTGGAAATGAGCAGTTCTTC. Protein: CASSPGGGGNEQFF. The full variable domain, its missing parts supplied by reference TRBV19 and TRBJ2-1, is DGGITQSPKYLFRKEGQNVTLSCEQNLNHDAMYWYRQDPGQGLRLIYYSQIVNDFQKGDIAEGYSVSREKKESFPLTVTSAQKNPTAFYLCASSPGGGGNEQFFGPGTRLTVL.

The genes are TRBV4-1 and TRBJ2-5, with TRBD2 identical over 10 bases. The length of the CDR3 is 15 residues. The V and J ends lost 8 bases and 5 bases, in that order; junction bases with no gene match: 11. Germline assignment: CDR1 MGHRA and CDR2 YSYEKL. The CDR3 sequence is CASGSLAGVGETQYF. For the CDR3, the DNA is TGCGCCAGCGGGTCCCTAGCGGGAGTGGGCGAGACCCAGTACTTC.

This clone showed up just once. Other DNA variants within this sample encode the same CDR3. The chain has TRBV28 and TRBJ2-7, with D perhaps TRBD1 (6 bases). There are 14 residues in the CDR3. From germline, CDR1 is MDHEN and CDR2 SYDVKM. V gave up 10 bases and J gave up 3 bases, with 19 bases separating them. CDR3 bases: TGTGCCACTTCAACCGGGACACCAGGCTACGAGCAGTACTTC. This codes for CATSTGTPGYEQYF.

The CDR3 bases are TGTGCCAGCAGCTTGGCGGGACTACACGGCGAGCAGTACTTC. Its protein is CASSLAGLHGEQYF. The chain carries TRBV5-4 and TRBJ2-7, with 7 positions matching TRBD2. Germline V lookup: CDR1 SGHNT, CDR2 YYREEE (reference sequence). There are 14 residues in the CDR3. J was trimmed by 6 bases and V by 0 bases; bases with no gene match: 6.

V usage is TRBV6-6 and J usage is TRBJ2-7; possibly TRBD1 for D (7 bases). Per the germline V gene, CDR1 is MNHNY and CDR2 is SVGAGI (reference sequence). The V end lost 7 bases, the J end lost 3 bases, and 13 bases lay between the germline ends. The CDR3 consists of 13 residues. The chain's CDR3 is CASTTQGGYEQYF. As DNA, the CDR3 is TGTGCCAGCACCACCCAGGGGGGCTACGAGCAGTACTTC.

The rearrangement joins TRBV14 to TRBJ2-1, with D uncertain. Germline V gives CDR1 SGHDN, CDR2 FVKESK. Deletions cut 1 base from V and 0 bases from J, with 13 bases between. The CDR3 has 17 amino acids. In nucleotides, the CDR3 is TGTGCCAGCAGCCAAGTGGTCGAAGAGCACTCCTACAATGAGCAGTTCTTC. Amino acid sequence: CASSQVVEEHSYNEQFF. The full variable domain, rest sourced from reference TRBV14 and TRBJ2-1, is EAGVTQFPSHSVIEKGQTVTLRCDPISGHDNLYWYRRVMGKEIKFLLHFVKESKQDESGMPNNRFLAERTGGTYSTLKVQPAELEDSGVYFCASSQVVEEHSYNEQFFGPGTRLTVL.

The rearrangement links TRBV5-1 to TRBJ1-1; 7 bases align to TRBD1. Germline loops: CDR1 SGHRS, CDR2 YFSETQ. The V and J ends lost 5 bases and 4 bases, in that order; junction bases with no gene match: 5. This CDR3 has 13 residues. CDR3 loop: CASRTGPSTEAFF. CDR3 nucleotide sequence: TGCGCCAGCAGGACAGGGCCCAGCACTGAAGCTTTCTTT.

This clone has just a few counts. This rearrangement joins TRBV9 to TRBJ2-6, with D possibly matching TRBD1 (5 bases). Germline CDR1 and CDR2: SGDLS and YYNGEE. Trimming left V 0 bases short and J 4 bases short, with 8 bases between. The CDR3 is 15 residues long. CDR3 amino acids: CASSVVGPGANVLTF. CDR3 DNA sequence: TGTGCCAGCAGCGTAGTGGGGCCGGGGGCCAACGTCCTGACTTTC.

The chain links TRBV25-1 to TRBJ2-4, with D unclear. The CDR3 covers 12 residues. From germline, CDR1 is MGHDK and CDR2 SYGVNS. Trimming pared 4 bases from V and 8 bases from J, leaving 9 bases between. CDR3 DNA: TGTGCCAGCAGTGGCGGTGCGGACATTCAGTACTTC. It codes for CASSGGADIQYF.

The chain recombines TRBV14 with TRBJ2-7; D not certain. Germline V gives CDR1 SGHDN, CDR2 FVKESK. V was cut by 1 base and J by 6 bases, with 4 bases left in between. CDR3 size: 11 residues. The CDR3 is CASSQVREQYF. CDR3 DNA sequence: TGTGCCAGCAGCCAAGTCCGCGAGCAGTACTTC. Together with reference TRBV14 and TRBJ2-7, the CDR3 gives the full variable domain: EAGVTQFPSHSVIEKGQTVTLRCDPISGHDNLYWYRRVMGKEIKFLLHFVKESKQDESGMPNNRFLAERTGGTYSTLKVQPAELEDSGVYFCASSQVREQYFGPGTRLTVT.

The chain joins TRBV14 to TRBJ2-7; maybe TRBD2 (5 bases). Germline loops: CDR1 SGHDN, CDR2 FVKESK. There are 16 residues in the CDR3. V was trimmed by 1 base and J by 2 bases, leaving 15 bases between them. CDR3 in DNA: TGTGCCAGCAGCCAAGTGAGCGGCCTTACGACCTACGAGCAGTACTTC. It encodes CASSQVSGLTTYEQYF.

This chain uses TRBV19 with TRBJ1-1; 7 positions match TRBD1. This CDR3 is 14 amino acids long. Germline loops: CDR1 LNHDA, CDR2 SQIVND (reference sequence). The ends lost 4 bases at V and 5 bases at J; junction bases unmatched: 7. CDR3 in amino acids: CASSTVQGKTEAFF. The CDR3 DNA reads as TGTGCCAGTAGTACCGTACAGGGGAAAACTGAAGCTTTCTTT.

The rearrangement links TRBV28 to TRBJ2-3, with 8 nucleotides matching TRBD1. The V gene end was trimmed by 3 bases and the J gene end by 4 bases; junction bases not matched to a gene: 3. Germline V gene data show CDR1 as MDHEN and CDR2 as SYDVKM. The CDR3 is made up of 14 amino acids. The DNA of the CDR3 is TGTGCCAGCAGTTTTCCGGGACAGGCAGATACGCAGTATTTT. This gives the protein CASSFPGQADTQYF.

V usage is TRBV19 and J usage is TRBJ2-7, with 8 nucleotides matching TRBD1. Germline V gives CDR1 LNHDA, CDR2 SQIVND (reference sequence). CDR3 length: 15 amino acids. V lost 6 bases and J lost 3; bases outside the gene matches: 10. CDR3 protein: CASSNKWTGRYEQYF. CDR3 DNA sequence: TGTGCCAGTAGCAATAAGTGGACAGGGCGCTACGAGCAGTACTTC. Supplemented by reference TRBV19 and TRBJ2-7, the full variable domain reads DGGITQSPKYLFRKEGQNVTLSCEQNLNHDAMYWYRQDPGQGLRLIYYSQIVNDFQKGDIAEGYSVSREKKESFPLTVTSAQKNPTAFYLCASSNKWTGRYEQYFGPGTRLTVT.

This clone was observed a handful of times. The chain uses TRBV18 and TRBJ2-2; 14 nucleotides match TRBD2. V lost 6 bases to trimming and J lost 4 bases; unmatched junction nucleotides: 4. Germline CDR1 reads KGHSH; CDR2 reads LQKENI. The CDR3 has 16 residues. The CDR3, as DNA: TGTGCCAGCTCCGGACTAGCGGGAGGTTCCACCGGGGAGCTGTTTTTT. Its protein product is CASSGLAGGSTGELFF.

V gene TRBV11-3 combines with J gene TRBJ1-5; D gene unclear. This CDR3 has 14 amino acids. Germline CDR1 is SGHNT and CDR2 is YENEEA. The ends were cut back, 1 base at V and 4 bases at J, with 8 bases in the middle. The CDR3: CASSLGGSNQPQHF. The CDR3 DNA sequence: TGTGCCAGCAGCTTAGGAGGGTCAAATCAGCCCCAGCATTTT.

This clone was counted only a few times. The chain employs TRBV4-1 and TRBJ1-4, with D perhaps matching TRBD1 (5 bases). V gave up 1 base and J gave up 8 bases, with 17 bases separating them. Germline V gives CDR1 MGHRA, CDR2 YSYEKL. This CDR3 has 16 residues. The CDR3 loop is CASSQGFRQGGEKLFF. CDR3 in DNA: TGCGCCAGCAGCCAAGGGTTTCGGCAGGGAGGCGAAAAACTGTTTTTT.